The 3 T cell receptor beta chains presented below share a single source sample, sequenced in a study of blood T cell repertoires in COVID-19. The table came from immunoSEQ multiplex PCR; TCRdb's copy has only in-frame clones and leaves some out. Here the sample spans approximately 150,000 clones, 88% being singletons. Sequenced input: peripheral blood. The receptors stem from a man between 65 and 80 years old with acute or convalescent COVID-19.

The chain has TRBV7-8 and TRBJ2-2, with 7 bases identical to TRBD2. Per germline, CDR1 SGHVS and CDR2 FQNEAQ. Losses at the gene ends were 4 bases for V and 0 bases for J; bases not matched to a gene: 5. The CDR3 consists of 16 residues. In DNA form, the CDR3 reads TGTGCCAGCAGCTCCATTGGGGGGGCGAACACCGGGGAGCTGTTTTTT. Amino acids: CASSSIGGANTGELFF.

The chain uses TRBV28 and TRBJ2-1; 10 bases match TRBD2. CDR1 and CDR2 (germline): MDHEN, SYDVKM. The CDR3 extends over 16 amino acids. V gave up 8 bases and J gave up 1 base; unmatched junction bases: 8. CDR3 residues: CASRYRGLASYNEQFF. The CDR3 DNA follows: TGTGCCAGCCGATACAGGGGACTAGCGTCCTACAATGAGCAGTTCTTC.

This rearrangement joins TRBV11-3 to TRBJ1-5; 7 nucleotides match TRBD1. The germline gives CDR1 SGHNT, CDR2 YENEEA. The CDR3 spans 14 residues. J lost 0 bases, V lost 9 bases, and 5 bases had no gene match. The CDR3 region has the DNA TGTGCCAGTGGGGCAGGGGGTAGCAATCAGCCCCAGCATTTT. Encoded protein: CASGAGGSNQPQHF.